Included here is one T cell receptor (beta chain) sequence, with context. The antigen is not known. The data stem from a study of human T cells and chemical hapten exposure. Study findings and constraints: Donors, who had alopecia, may show an immune response that differs from healthy people's.

Time point given: patch test 3, about 24 weeks after DPC sensitization. Treatment in this sample: therapeutic diphenylcyclopropenone sensitization with weekly scalp DPC. The CDR3 consists of 16 residues. V was clipped by 0 bases and J by 5 bases, with 16 bases between them. Germline lookup yields CDR1 LGHNA and CDR2 YNFKEQ. TCRdb re-called the RACE reads with MiXCR, one entry per CDR3 protein. The data contain under 200,000 distinct CDR3 sequences, around a quarter of them seen just once; the ten biggest clones take up approximately 2.1%. The clonotype comes from a young woman with alopecia areata. Some clones in this sample may be carry-over from other donors' samples. V gene TRBV4-2 combines with J gene TRBJ2-5; D is uncertain. Sequenced here: whole blood, sampled in connection with sensitization to the hapten diphenylcyclopropenone (DPC). CDR3 in DNA: TGTGCCAGCAGCCAAGAGAATCGGCGCCAGGCGGAGACCCAGTACTTC. This encodes CASSQENRRQAETQYF.